What follows are 15 T cell receptor beta chains derived from one specimen sequenced in a study of radiotherapy plus CTLA-4 blockade in lung cancer (dated by TCRdb to the late 2010s). Library preparation used the immunoSEQ multiplex PCR assay. Entries here come from immuneACCESS through TCRdb and include only in-frame sequences with V and J called. Some clones fail to appear in such tables; in the studies checked, an unresolved V gene covers under half of the shortfall, and the cause of the remainder is unknown. This sample holds tens of thousands of clones; around 79% were observed only once. The ten top clones hold about 7.3% of the sample. The input for sequencing was peripheral blood, taken from a patient treated with radiotherapy plus ipilimumab. Receptor source: a human donor with non-small cell lung cancer who had stable disease on radiotherapy plus ipilimumab.

The J gene is TRBJ2-7, the V gene TRBV18; D is unclear. CDR1 is KGHSH and CDR2 is LQKENI in the germline V gene. Trimming took 5 bases from V and 2 from J, leaving 10 bases between them. The CDR3 is 13 residues long. CDR3 amino acids: CASSGTATYEQYV. For the CDR3, the DNA is TGTGCCAGCTCAGGCACAGCGACCTACGAGCAGTACGTC.

The chain has TRBV5-6 and TRBJ1-2, with D tentatively TRBD1 (5 bases). The CDR3 sequence is 16 residues long. V gave up 0 bases and J gave up 0 bases, with 12 bases separating them. From germline, CDR1 is SGHDT and CDR2 YYEEEE. The CDR3 sequence is CASSLGDSAANYGYTF. The CDR3 bases are TGTGCCAGCAGCTTGGGAGACAGCGCTGCTAACTATGGCTACACCTTC.

This chain links TRBV29-1 with TRBJ2-7; tentatively, D is TRBD2 (6 bases). CDR1 is SQVTM and CDR2 is ANQGSEA in the germline V gene. Trimming stripped 4 bases from V and 2 bases from J, with 6 bases between. The CDR3 is made up of 11 amino acids. The CDR3 is CSVGGAYEQYF. The CDR3 DNA reads TGCAGCGTTGGGGGGGCCTACGAGCAGTACTTC.

Only a few counts were recorded for this clone. The gene calls are TRBV5-1 and TRBJ2-2, with a weak D call TRBD2 (6 bases). The CDR3 has 15 residues. The V gene's germline CDR1 is SGHRS and CDR2 YFSETQ. Trimming removed 4 bases at V and 4 bases at J, with 14 bases between. The CDR3 DNA is TGCGCCAGCAGCGACAGCCTGGGGGGCACCGGGGAGCTGTTTTTT. Translation: CASSDSLGGTGELFF.

The V and J genes are TRBV6-5 and TRBJ1-6, with D maybe TRBD1 (6 bases). V was clipped by 5 bases and J by 4 bases, with 12 bases between them. The CDR3 length is 15 residues. The germline V gene has CDR1 MNHEY and CDR2 SVGAGI. The CDR3 loop reads CASSKTGSYNSPLHF. The DNA of the CDR3 is TGTGCCAGCAGTAAGACAGGTTCTTATAATTCACCCCTCCACTTT.

V gene TRBV29-1 combines with J gene TRBJ1-2, with 8 bases fitting TRBD1. V dropped 1 base and J dropped 2; count of bases not matched to a gene: 6. The CDR3 is 15 amino acids. The V gene's germline CDR1 is SQVTM and CDR2 ANQGSEA. DNA for the CDR3: TGCAGCGTTGAAGGGTCAGGGACAGGAAACTATGGCTACACCTTC. This translates into CSVEGSGTGNYGYTF.

This clone appeared once. The J gene is TRBJ1-5, the V gene TRBV19, with D possibly TRBD1 on 6 matching bases. Per germline, CDR1 LNHDA and CDR2 SQIVND (reference sequence). CDR3 length: 14 amino acids. V gave up 6 bases and J gave up 4 bases, with 13 bases separating them. The CDR3 protein is CASRGAGANQPQHF. The CDR3 DNA follows: TGTGCCAGTAGGGGGGCAGGGGCTAATCAGCCCCAGCATTTT.

The gene calls are TRBV5-1 and TRBJ2-3, with TRBD1 as a possible D gene (6 bases). The CDR3 has 17 residues. V shed 2 bases and J shed 1 base, with 17 bases lying between them. Looked up from germline, CDR1 is SGHRS and CDR2 is YFSETQ. CDR3 amino acids: CASSLMGANHGTDTQYF. CDR3 DNA sequence: TGCGCCAGCAGCTTAATGGGGGCGAACCACGGCACAGATACGCAGTATTTT.

This clone has a handful of counts. In DNA, the CDR3 is TGTGCCAGCAGCTCTTCCCGGGGATCTTTTAGAGTTAACTATGGCTACACCTTC. It translates to CASSSSRGSFRVNYGYTF. The J gene is TRBJ1-2, the V gene TRBV5-8; D gene unclear. The CDR3 extends over 18 amino acids. The germline V gene encodes CDR1 SGHTS and CDR2 YDEGEE. Trimming took off 3 bases at V and 1 base at J, with 22 bases between the two ends. Variable domain in full (rest from reference TRBV5-8 and TRBJ1-2): EAGVTQSPTHLIKTRGQQATLRCSPISGHTSVYWYQQALGLGLQFLLWYDEGEERNRGNFPPRFSGRQFPNYSSELNVNALELEDSALYLCASSSSRGSFRVNYGYTFGSGTRLTVV.

This sequence joins TRBV7-6 and TRBJ1-3, with 7 bases fitting TRBD1. V lost 6 bases and J lost 4; bases outside the gene matches: 12. Per the germline V gene, CDR1 is SGHVS and CDR2 is FNYEAQ. This CDR3 contains 16 residues. DNA for the CDR3: TGTGCCAGCAGACCAGGCCTTGGGACAGCAGGAAACACCATATATTTT. Amino acid sequence: CASRPGLGTAGNTIYF.

With regard to this clone: The same CDR3 is also encoded by other DNA sequences in this sample. The chain joins TRBV7-9 to TRBJ1-1, with D possibly matching TRBD1 (5 bases). Germline-derived CDR1 and CDR2 are SEHNR and FQNEAQ (reference sequence). This CDR3 spans 14 amino acids. V lost 2 bases and J lost 0, with 7 bases in between. CDR3 nucleotides: TGTGCCAGCAGCTTACAGGGACTGAACACTGAAGCTTTCTTT. Amino acid sequence: CASSLQGLNTEAFF.

The chain links TRBV7-9 to TRBJ1-3, with a weak D call TRBD1 (5 bases). Trimming removed 4 bases from V and 4 bases from J, with 17 bases in between. CDR3 length: 16 residues. Germline V lookup: CDR1 SEHNR, CDR2 FQNEAQ (reference sequence). DNA for the CDR3: TGTGCCAGCAGCTCAGGGACTACCCCAGGGGGAAACACCATATATTTT. Its protein product is CASSSGTTPGGNTIYF.

This chain links TRBV4-3 with TRBJ2-1; 10 bases map to TRBD2. CDR3 length equals 16 residues. Looked up from germline, CDR1 is LGHNA and CDR2 is YSLEER. Trimming removed 0 bases from V and 7 bases from J; junction bases left unmatched: 6. The CDR3 region has the DNA TGCGCCAGCAGCCAAGATCTAGCGGGGGTCGGGAATGAGCAGTTCTTC. This translates into CASSQDLAGVGNEQFF.

The chain has TRBV9 and TRBJ2-3; tentatively, D is TRBD2 (6 bases). Trimming shortened V by 2 bases and J by 1 base, and 11 bases separated the two germline ends. The CDR3 length is 15 residues. The germline gives CDR1 SGDLS, CDR2 YYNGEE. The CDR3 sequence: CASSVSGLRTDTQYF. For the CDR3, the DNA is TGTGCCAGCAGCGTTAGCGGACTACGCACAGATACGCAGTATTTT.

The chain carries TRBV5-4 and TRBJ1-6; unclear D gene. The CDR3 has 14 residues. Germline V gives CDR1 SGHNT, CDR2 YYREEE (reference sequence). V was clipped by 4 bases and J by 7 bases, with 12 bases between them. CDR3 amino acids: CASSVEITNSPLHF. CDR3 DNA: TGTGCCAGCAGCGTTGAGATCACAAATTCACCCCTCCACTTT. Combining the CDR3 with reference TRBV5-4 and TRBJ1-6 gives the whole variable domain ETGVTQSPTHLIKTRGQQVTLRCSSQSGHNTVSWYQQALGQGPQFIFQYYREEENGRGNFPPRFSGLQFPNYSSELNVNALELDDSALYLCASSVEITNSPLHFGNGTRLTVT.